These 11 T cell receptor beta chains originate from one sample sequenced in a study of control samples from healthy donors and cancer patients. Data came from immunoSEQ multiplex PCR; TCRdb stores just in-frame clones and leaves some out. The sample is made up of around 190,000 clones, and the top ten hold 2% to 2.5% of it. What was sequenced was blood. The receptors were sampled from a woman aged 25 to 39 in good health.

This chain joins TRBV5-4 and TRBJ2-3; 9 bases align to TRBD2. The length of the CDR3 is 17 residues. Per the germline V gene, CDR1 is SGHNT and CDR2 is YYREEE (reference sequence). V lost 0 bases and J lost 7; bases outside the gene matches: 12. The CDR3 protein is CASSLGSLAGVRNTQYF. The CDR3, as DNA: TGTGCCAGCAGCTTGGGGTCGTTAGCGGGGGTTCGAAATACGCAGTATTTT.

The chain couples TRBV4-1 to TRBJ1-6; D gene ambiguous. Per germline, CDR1 MGHRA and CDR2 YSYEKL. Trimming removed 2 bases at V and 10 bases at J, with 6 bases between. The CDR3 contains 12 residues. The CDR3 sequence: CASSQHGSPLHF. In DNA form, the CDR3 reads TGCGCCAGCAGCCAACACGGCTCACCCCTCCACTTT.

The V and J genes are TRBV5-1 and TRBJ1-3; 7 nucleotides match TRBD1. The V gene's germline CDR1 is SGHRS and CDR2 YFSETQ. The trim removed 4 bases at V and 1 base at J, leaving 8 bases unmatched. The CDR3 contains 16 residues. The CDR3 here is CASSLGTVRSGNTIYF. The CDR3 nucleotides are TGCGCCAGCAGCCTCGGGACAGTTCGTTCTGGAAACACCATATATTTT.

CDR3 residues: CASSTGTVGGGEQFF. In DNA form, the CDR3 reads TGTGCCAGCAGTACCGGGACAGTCGGGGGAGGGGAGCAGTTCTTC. The chain uses TRBV6-5 and TRBJ2-1, with D possibly called TRBD1 or TRBD2 (7 bases each). From germline, CDR1 is MNHEY and CDR2 SVGAGI. Trimming pared 5 bases from V and 10 bases from J, leaving 21 bases between. This CDR3 is 15 amino acids long.

The V call is TRBV5-1, the J call TRBJ2-1; 11 bases line up with TRBD1. The CDR3 sequence is 15 residues long. With V trimmed by 7 bases and J by 7 bases, 10 bases remained unmatched. The germline V gene encodes CDR1 SGHRS and CDR2 YFSETQ. The CDR3 spells CASRGAGQGANEQFF. In DNA form, the CDR3 reads TGCGCCAGCCGTGGAGCCGGACAGGGGGCGAATGAGCAGTTCTTC. Full variable domain (remainder filled in from reference TRBV5-1 and TRBJ2-1): KAGVTQTPRYLIKTRGQQVTLSCSPISGHRSVSWYQQTPGQGLQFLFEYFSETQRNKGNFPGRFSGRQFSNSRSEMNVSTLELGDSALYLCASRGAGQGANEQFFGPGTRLTVL.

The rearrangement joins TRBV7-9 to TRBJ1-1; D is unresolved. With 2 bases removed from V and 6 bases from J, the gap between germline ends came to 10 bases. Germline CDR1 reads SEHNR; CDR2 reads FQNEAQ (reference sequence). The CDR3 contains 13 residues. CDR3: CASSLQVEAEAFF. CDR3 bases: TGTGCCAGCAGCTTACAGGTGGAGGCTGAAGCTTTCTTT.

The chain couples TRBV4-3 to TRBJ2-1; a possible D gene is TRBD2 (7 bases). The CDR3 has 15 amino acids. Germline lookup yields CDR1 LGHNA and CDR2 YSLEER. V was pared by 5 bases and J by 5 bases, with 16 bases between. In DNA, the CDR3 is TGCGCCAGCAGCGGACTGGGGGGGCCCAACAATGAGCAGTTCTTC. Translation: CASSGLGGPNNEQFF.

V is TRBV7-8 and J is TRBJ1-5; TRBD1 matches at 7 bases. CDR1 and CDR2 (germline): SGHVS, FQNEAQ. With V trimmed by 4 bases and J by 4 bases, 10 bases remained unmatched. The CDR3 extends over 16 amino acids. The CDR3: CASSSRQGGSNQPQHF. CDR3 nucleotide sequence: TGTGCCAGCAGCTCACGACAGGGTGGGAGTAATCAGCCCCAGCATTTT.

The chain links TRBV2 to TRBJ2-7, with D perhaps matching TRBD1 or TRBD2 (5 bases each). Looked up from germline, CDR1 is SNHLY and CDR2 is FYNNEI. Deletions cut 7 bases from V and 2 bases from J, with 9 bases between. The CDR3 loop spans 12 amino acids. CDR3 loop: CASKGTPYEQYF. The CDR3 DNA reads as TGTGCCAGCAAAGGGACCCCCTACGAGCAGTACTTC.

The rearrangement joins TRBV6-5 to TRBJ1-3; tentatively, D is TRBD1 (6 bases). Trimming removed 11 bases at V and 0 bases at J, with 8 bases between. The CDR3 sequence is 12 residues long. Germline values: CDR1 MNHEY, CDR2 SVGAGI. CDR3 DNA sequence: TGTGCCTCGGACAGCTCTGGAAACACCATATATTTT. Its protein is CASDSSGNTIYF.

The chain links TRBV6-1 to TRBJ2-1; tentative D call: TRBD1 (6 bases). The V gene lost 3 bases and the J gene lost 8 bases, with 11 bases spanning the gap. In germline, CDR1 is MNHNS, CDR2 SASEGT. The CDR3 totals 13 residues. The CDR3 DNA sequence: TGTGCCAGCAGTGAGAAACAGGGCGATGAGCAGTTCTTC. Translation: CASSEKQGDEQFF.